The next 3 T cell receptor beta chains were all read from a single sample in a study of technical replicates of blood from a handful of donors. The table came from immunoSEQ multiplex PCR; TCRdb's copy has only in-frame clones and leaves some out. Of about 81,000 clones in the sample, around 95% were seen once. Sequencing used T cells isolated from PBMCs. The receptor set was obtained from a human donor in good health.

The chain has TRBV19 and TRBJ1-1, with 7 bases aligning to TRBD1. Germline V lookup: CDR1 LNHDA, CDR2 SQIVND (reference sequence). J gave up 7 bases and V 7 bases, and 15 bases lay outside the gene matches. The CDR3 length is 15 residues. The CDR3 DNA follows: TGTGCCAGTAAAAAAGGGGGCCATTTTGAAGGTGAAGCTTTCTTT. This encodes CASKKGGHFEGEAFF.

This CDR3 reads CASSQRTVNEQYF. The CDR3 nucleotides read TGTGCCAGCAGCCAAAGGACAGTAAACGAGCAGTACTTC. V gene TRBV14 combines with J gene TRBJ2-7, with a weak D call TRBD1 (6 bases). The germline V gene encodes CDR1 SGHDN and CDR2 FVKESK. The germline V and J ends were trimmed by 2 bases and 5 bases, with 10 bases remaining between them. The CDR3 loop spans 13 amino acids.

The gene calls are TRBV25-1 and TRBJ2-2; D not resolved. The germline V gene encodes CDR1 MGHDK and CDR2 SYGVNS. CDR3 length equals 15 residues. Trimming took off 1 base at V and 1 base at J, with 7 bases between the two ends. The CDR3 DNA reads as TGTGCCAGCAGTGAATCCGCAGGGAACACCGGGGAGCTGTTTTTT. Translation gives CASSESAGNTGELFF. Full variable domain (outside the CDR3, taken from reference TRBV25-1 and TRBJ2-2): EADIYQTPRYLVIGTGKKITLECSQTMGHDKMYWYQQDPGMELHLIHYSYGVNSTEKGDLSSESTVSRIRTEHFPLTLESARPSHTSQYLCASSESAGNTGELFFGEGSRLTVL.